This T cell receptor beta chain came from a study of identical twins. This clonotype was recorded at least ten times. Germline trimming cut 6 bases from V and 11 bases from J; bases unmatched to any gene: 17. Germline V CDR1 and CDR2: SNHLY, FYNNEI. The CDR3 runs to 15 residues. TCRdb called the 5' RACE reads again in MiXCR, with one record for every CDR3 protein. The sample lists 500,000 to 650,000 distinct CDR3 sequences; just over 7% were seen once. The data were also submitted as part of a second study, on yellow fever vaccine responses in identical twins.

This chain links TRBV2 with TRBJ1-1, with TRBD1 matching 8 bases. The sequence derives from a woman in her late teens or twenties in good health. Material for sequencing was PBMCs. The CDR3 DNA sequence: TGTGCCAGCAGCGGAGGGACAGGACCCTCGACGGCGGCTTTCTTT. Amino acid sequence: CASSGGTGPSTAAFF.